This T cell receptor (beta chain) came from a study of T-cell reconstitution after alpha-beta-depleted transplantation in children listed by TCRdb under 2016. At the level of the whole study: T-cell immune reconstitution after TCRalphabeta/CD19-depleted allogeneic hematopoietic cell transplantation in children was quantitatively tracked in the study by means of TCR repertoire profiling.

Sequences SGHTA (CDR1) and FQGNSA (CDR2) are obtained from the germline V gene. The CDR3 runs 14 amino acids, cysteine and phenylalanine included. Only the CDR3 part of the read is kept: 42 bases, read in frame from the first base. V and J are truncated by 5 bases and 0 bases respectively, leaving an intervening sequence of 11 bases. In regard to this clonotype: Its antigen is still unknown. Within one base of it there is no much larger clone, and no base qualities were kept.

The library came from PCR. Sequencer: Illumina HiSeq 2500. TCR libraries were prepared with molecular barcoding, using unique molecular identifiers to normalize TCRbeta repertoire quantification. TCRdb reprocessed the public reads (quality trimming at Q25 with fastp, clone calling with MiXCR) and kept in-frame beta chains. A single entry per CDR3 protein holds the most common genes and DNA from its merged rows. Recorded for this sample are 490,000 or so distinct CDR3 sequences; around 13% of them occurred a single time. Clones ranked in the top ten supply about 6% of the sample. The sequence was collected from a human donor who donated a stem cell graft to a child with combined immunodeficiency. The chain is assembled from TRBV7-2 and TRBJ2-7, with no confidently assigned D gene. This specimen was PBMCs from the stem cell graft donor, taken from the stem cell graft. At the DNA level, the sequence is TGTGCCAGCAGCACCCCCCATAACTCCTACGAGCAGTACTTC. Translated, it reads CASSTPHNSYEQYF.